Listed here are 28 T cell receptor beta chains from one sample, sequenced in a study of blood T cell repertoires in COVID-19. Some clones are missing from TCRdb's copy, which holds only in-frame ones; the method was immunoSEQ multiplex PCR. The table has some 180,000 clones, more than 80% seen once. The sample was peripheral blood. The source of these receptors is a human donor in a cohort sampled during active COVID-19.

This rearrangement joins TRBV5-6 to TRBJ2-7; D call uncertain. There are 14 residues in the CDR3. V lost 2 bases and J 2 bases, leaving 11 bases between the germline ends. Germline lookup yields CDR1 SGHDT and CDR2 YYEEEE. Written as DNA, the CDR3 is TGTGCCAGCAGCTTTGGCACAGACCCCTACGAGCAGTACTTC. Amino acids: CASSFGTDPYEQYF. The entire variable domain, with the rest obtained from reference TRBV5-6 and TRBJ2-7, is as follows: DAGVTQSPTHLIKTRGQQVTLRCSPKSGHDTVSWYQQALGQGPQFIFQYYEEEERQRGNFPDRFSGHQFPNYSSELNVNALLLGDSALYLCASSFGTDPYEQYFGPGTRLTVT.

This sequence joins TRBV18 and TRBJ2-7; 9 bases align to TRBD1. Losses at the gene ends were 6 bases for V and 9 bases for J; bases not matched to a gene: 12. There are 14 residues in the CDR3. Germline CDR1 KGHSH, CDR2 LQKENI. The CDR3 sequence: CASSPGQGSPGQYF. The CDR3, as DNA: TGTGCCAGCTCGCCGGGACAGGGATCGCCTGGGCAGTACTTC. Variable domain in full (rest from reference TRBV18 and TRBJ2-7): NAGVMQNPRHLVRRRGQEARLRCSPMKGHSHVYWYRQLPEEGLKFMVYLQKENIIDESGMPKERFSAEFPKEGPSILRIQQVVRGDSAAYFCASSPGQGSPGQYFGPGTRLTVT.

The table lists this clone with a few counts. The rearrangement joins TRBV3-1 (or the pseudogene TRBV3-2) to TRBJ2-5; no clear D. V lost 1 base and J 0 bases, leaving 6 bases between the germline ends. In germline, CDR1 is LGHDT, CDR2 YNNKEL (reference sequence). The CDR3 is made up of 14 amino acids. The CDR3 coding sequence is TGTGCCAGCAGCCAAGCCCAGTACCAAGAGACCCAGTACTTC. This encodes CASSQAQYQETQYF.

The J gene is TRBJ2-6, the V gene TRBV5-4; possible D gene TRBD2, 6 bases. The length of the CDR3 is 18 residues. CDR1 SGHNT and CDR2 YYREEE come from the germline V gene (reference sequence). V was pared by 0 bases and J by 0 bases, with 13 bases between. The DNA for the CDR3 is TGTGCCAGCAGCTTGGGTGCTTTCGGGGGCTCTGGGGCCAACGTCCTGACTTTC. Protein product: CASSLGAFGGSGANVLTF.

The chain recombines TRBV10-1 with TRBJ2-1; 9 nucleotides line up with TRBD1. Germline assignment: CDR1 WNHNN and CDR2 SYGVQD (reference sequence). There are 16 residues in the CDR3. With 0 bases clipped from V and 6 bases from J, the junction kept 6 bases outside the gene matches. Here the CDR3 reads CASSESGGQGGNEQFF. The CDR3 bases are TGCGCCAGCAGTGAGTCAGGGGGACAGGGTGGCAATGAGCAGTTCTTC.

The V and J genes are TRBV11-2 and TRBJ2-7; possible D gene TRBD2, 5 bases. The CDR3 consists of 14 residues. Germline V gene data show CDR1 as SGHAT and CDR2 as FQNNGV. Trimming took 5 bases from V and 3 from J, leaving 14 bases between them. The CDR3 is CASSQGRGDYEQYF. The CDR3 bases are TGTGCCAGCAGCCAAGGACGGGGAGACTACGAGCAGTACTTC.

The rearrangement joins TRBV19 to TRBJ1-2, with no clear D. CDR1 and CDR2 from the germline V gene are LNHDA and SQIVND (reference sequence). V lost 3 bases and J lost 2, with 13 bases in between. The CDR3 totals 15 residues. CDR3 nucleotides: TGTGCCAGTAGTATGGCGGGTGAGACGAACTATGGCTACACCTTC. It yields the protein CASSMAGETNYGYTF.

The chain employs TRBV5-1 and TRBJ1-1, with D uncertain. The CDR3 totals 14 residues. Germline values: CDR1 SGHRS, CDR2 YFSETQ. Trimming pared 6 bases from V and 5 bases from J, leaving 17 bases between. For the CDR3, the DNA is TGCGCCAGCACCCCTGATACGGGAGATACTGAAGCTTTCTTT. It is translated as CASTPDTGDTEAFF.

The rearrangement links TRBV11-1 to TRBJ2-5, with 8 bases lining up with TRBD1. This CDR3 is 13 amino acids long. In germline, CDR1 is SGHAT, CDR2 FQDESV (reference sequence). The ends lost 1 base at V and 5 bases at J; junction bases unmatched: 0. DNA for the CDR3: TGTGCCAGCAGCTTAGGGACAGGGGAGACCCAGTACTTC. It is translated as CASSLGTGETQYF.

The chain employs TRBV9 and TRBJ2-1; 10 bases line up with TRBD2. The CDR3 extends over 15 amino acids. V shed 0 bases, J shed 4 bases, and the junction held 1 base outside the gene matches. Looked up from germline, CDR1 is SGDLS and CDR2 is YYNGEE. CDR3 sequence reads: CASSVEAGGYNEQFF. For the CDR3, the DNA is TGTGCCAGCAGCGTAGAAGCGGGGGGGTACAATGAGCAGTTCTTC.

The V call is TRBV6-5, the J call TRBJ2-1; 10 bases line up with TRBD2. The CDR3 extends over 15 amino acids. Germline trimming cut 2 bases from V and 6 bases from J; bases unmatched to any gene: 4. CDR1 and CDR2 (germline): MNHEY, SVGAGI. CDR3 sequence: CASSYVSGGLNEQFF. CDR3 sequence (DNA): TGTGCCAGCAGTTACGTTAGCGGGGGGCTCAATGAGCAGTTCTTC.

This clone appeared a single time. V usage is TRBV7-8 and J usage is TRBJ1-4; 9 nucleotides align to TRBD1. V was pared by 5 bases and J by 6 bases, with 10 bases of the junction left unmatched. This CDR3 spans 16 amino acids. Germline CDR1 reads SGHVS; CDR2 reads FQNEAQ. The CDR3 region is CASSHIRTGVDEKLFF. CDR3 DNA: TGTGCCAGCAGCCACATTCGGACAGGGGTAGATGAAAAACTGTTTTTT.

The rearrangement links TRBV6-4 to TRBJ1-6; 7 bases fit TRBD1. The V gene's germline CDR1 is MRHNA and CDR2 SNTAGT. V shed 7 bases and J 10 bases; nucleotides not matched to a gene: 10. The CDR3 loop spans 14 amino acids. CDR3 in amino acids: CASKETGYGSPLHF. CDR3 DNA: TGTGCCAGCAAGGAGACAGGGTATGGATCACCCCTCCACTTT.

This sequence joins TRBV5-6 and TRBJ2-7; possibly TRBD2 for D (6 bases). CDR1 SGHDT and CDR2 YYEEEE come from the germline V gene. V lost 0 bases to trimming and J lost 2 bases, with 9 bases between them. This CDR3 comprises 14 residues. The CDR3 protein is CASSLVREAYEQYF. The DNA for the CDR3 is TGTGCCAGCAGCTTGGTCAGGGAGGCCTACGAGCAGTACTTC.

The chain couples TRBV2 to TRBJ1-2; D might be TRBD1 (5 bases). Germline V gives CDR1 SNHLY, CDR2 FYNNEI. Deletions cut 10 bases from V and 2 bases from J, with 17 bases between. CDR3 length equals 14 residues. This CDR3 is CATTPGGGNYGYTF. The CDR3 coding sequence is TGTGCCACTACCCCCGGTGGGGGGAACTATGGCTACACCTTC.

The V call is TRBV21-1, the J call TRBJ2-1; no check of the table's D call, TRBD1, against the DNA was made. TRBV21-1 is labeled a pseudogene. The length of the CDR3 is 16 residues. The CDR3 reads CASSKGTDNRPNEQFF. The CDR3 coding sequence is TGTGCCAGCAGCAAAGGGACGGACAACCGGCCGAATGAGCAGTTCTTC.

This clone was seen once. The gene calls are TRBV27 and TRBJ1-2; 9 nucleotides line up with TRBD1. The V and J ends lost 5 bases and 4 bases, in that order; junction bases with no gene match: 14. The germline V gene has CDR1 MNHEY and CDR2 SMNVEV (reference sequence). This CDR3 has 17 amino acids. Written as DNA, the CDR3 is TGTGCCAGCAGTCCCCGGACAGGGACAGGGCTATCCTATGGCTACACCTTC. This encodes CASSPRTGTGLSYGYTF.

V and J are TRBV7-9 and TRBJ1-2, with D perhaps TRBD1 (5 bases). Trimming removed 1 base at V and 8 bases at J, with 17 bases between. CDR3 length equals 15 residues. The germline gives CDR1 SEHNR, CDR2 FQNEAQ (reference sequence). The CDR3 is CASSLVGASGNGYTF. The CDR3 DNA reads TGTGCCAGCAGCTTAGTTGGTGCGTCAGGGAACGGCTACACCTTC.

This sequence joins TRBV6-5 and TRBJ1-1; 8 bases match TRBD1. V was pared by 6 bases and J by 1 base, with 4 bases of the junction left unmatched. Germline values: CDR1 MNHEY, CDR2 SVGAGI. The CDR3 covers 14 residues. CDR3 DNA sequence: TGTGCCAGCAGGATAGACAGGGGGAACACTGAAGCTTTCTTT. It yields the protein CASRIDRGNTEAFF.

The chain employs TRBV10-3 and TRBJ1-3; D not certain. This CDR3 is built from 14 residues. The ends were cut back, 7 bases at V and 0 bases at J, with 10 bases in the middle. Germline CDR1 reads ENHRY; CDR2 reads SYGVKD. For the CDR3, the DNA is TGTGCCATCACCCCCAGCGACTCTGGAAACACCATATATTTT. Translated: CAITPSDSGNTIYF.

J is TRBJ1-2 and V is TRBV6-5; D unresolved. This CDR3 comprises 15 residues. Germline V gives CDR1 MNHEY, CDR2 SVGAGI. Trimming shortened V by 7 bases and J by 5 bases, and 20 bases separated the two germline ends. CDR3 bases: TGTGCCAGCATCCTTAAGGGAGAAGCAGGTTATGGCTACACCTTC. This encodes CASILKGEAGYGYTF.

DNA of the CDR3: TGTGCCAGCAGCCCTCCGGACAGCCCCTACGAGCAGTACTTC. Translated: CASSPPDSPYEQYF. The chain couples TRBV11-1 to TRBJ2-7, with D maybe TRBD1 (6 bases). Trimming pared 5 bases from V and 2 bases from J, leaving 13 bases between. The V gene's germline CDR1 is SGHAT and CDR2 FQDESV (reference sequence). The CDR3 contains 14 residues.

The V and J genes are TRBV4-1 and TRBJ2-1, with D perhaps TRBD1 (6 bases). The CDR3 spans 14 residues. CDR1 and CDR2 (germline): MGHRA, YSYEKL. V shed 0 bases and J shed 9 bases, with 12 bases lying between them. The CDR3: CASSQDLGGSEQFF. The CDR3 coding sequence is TGCGCCAGCAGCCAAGATCTAGGGGGTAGTGAGCAGTTCTTC.

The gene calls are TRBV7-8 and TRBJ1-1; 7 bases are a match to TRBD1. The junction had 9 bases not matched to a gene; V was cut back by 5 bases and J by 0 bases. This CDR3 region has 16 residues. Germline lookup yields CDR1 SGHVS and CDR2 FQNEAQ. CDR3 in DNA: TGTGCCAGCAGCGCCCCACAGGGGACCTTGAACACTGAAGCTTTCTTT. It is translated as CASSAPQGTLNTEAFF.

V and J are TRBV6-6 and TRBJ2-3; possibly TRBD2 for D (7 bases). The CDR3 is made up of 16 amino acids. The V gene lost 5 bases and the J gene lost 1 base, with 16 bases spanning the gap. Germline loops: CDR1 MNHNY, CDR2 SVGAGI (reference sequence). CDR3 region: CASSTPGGPRTDTQYF. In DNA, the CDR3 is TGTGCCAGCAGTACCCCGGGGGGCCCTCGCACAGATACGCAGTATTTT.

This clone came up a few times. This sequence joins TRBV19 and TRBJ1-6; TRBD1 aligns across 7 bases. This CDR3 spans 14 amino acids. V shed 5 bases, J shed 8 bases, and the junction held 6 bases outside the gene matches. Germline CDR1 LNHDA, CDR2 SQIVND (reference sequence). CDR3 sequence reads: CASSDGTADSPLHF. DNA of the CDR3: TGTGCCAGTAGTGACGGGACAGCGGATTCACCCCTCCACTTT. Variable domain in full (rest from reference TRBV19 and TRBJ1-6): DGGITQSPKYLFRKEGQNVTLSCEQNLNHDAMYWYRQDPGQGLRLIYYSQIVNDFQKGDIAEGYSVSREKKESFPLTVTSAQKNPTAFYLCASSDGTADSPLHFGNGTRLTVT.

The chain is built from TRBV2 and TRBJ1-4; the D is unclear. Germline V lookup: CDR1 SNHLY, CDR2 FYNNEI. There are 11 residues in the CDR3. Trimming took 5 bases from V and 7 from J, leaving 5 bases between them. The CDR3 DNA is TGTGCCAGCAGTCTTGTTGAAAAACTGTTTTTT. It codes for CASSLVEKLFF.

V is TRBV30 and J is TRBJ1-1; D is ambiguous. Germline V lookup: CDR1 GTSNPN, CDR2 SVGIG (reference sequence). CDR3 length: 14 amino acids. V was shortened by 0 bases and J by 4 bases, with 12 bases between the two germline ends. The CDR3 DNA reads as TGTGCCTGGAGTGTAGAGAGGGTTGGCACTGAAGCTTTCTTT. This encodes CAWSVERVGTEAFF. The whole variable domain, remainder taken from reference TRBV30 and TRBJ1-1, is SQTIHQWPATLVQPVGSPLSLECTVEGTSNPNLYWYRQAAGRGLQLLFYSVGIGQISSEVPQNLSASRPQDRQFILSSKKLLLSDSGFYLCAWSVERVGTEAFFGQGTRLTVV.